Listed below are T cell receptor beta chains from one sample, sequenced in a study of T cell responses to AZD1222 COVID-19 vaccine. Only in-frame clones appear in the TCRdb table, and some are missing; sequencing was by immunoSEQ multiplex PCR. Of just under 90,000 clones in the sample, about nine tenths were seen once. Specimen: peripheral blood, collected 28 days after the second AZD1222 dose. These receptors were taken from an adult who received the AZD1222 COVID-19 vaccine. Both conserved end residues are part of each CDR3. D genes are given only for firm matches. The size entry is marked missing in some rows and otherwise reads once, few, many or a size class.

TRBJ1-4 . TRBV28 . TGTGCCAGCAGCTCCGGACGGTCGTCTATTAATGAAAAACTGTTTTTT CASSSGRSSINEKLFF
TRBJ1-5 . TRBV9 . TGTGCCAGCAGCGTAGGACCTAATCAGCCCCAGCATTTT CASSVGPNQPQHF
TRBJ2-1 . TRBV28 . TGTGCCAGCAGTTTGTGGGGGTACTACAATGAGCAGTTCTTC CASSLWGYYNEQFF
TRBJ2-1 . TRBV7-2 . TGTGCCAGCAGCTTAGTCGCTTCGGGAAATGAGCAGTTCTTC CASSLVASGNEQFF
TRBJ2-7 . TRBV7-2 . TGTGCCAGCAGCAAAACCGGGAGCTACGAGCAGTACTTC CASSKTGSYEQYF
TRBJ2-1 . TRBV29-1 . TGCAGCGTTGGCGAGTACTGGGGTGAGCAGTTCTTC CSVGEYWGEQFF
TRBJ1-3 . TRBV14 TRBD1 TGTGCCAGCAGCTTTGGACAGGTCCGCACTGGAAACACCATATATTTT CASSFGQVRTGNTIYF
TRBJ1-1 . TRBV28 . TGTGCCAGCATTTCCGGAACGTGGTGGACTGAAGCTTTCTTT CASISGTWWTEAFF
TRBJ1-2 . TRBV11-2 TRBD1 TGTGCCAGCAGCGCAAGAACAGGGGGCGGCTACACCTTC CASSARTGGGYTF
TRBJ1-1 once TRBV30 . TGTGCCTGGAGTAGCGACCGCTACACTGAAGCTTTCTTT CAWSSDRYTEAFF
TRBJ1-6 . TRBV7-2 . TGTGCCAGCAGCTTAGGGCAGAATTCACCCCTCCACTTT CASSLGQNSPLHF
TRBJ2-5 . TRBV4-2 . TGTGCCAGCAGCCAAGGCTTTGGTGGGGAGACCCAGTACTTC CASSQGFGGETQYF
TRBJ2-1 . TRBV6-5 . TGTGCCAGCGGTAGGGGGAATGAGCAGTTCTTC CASGRGNEQFF
TRBJ2-2 . TRBV21-1 . TGTGCCAGCAGCCCGCCGGACAGGGATACGACCGGGGAGCTGTTTTTT CASSPPDRDTTGELFF
TRBJ2-7 few TRBV10-1 TRBD1 TGCGCCAGCAGGAAACCAGGGGGCTCCTACGAGCAGTACTTC CASRKPGGSYEQYF
TRBJ1-5 . TRBV6-4 . TGTGCCAGCAGTGACTCGCCCCAGCATTTT CASSDSPQHF
TRBJ1-2 . TRBV5-1 TRBD1 TGCGCCAGCAGCTTGTCTGGGACAGGGGGCTATGGCTACACCTTC CASSLSGTGGYGYTF
TRBJ1-1 few TRBV7-9 . TGTGCCAGCAGCTTCGAAGGGGCTGAAGCTTTCTTT CASSFEGAEAFF
TRBJ1-2 . TRBV7-3 TRBD1 TGTGCCAGCAGCTCGACAGGGGGCTTTGGCTACACCTTC CASSSTGGFGYTF
TRBJ1-5 . TRBV18 . TGTGCCAGCTCACCCTATAGCAATCAGCCCCAGCATTTT CASSPYSNQPQHF
TRBJ1-6 . TRBV28 . TGTGCCAGCAGTTTTCTAGGGTACAATTCACCCCTCCACTTT CASSFLGYNSPLHF
TRBJ1-2 . TRBV27 TRBD1 TGTGCCAGCAGTTTATCCTCAGGGGGCGGTGGCTACACCTTC CASSLSSGGGGYTF
TRBJ1-2 . TRBV19 . TGTGCCGGATCGGGCTATGGCTACACCTTC CAGSGYGYTF
TRBJ1-6 . TRBV30 . TGTGCCTTACTACCCAGGGCGGATAATTCACCCCTCCACTTT CALLPRADNSPLHF
TRBJ1-1 . TRBV9 . TGTGCCAGCAGCGTGGACAGTTCGAACACTGAAGCTTTCTTT CASSVDSSNTEAFF
TRBJ1-2 . TRBV25-1 . TGTGCCAGCAGTCGGGACGGGCTTGGGTATGGCTACACCTTC CASSRDGLGYGYTF
TRBJ1-2 . TRBV11-2 TRBD1 TGTGCCAGCAGCTCTCCGGGACAGGGGGCGCGGGGCTACACCTTC CASSSPGQGARGYTF
TRBJ2-2 . TRBV10-2 . TGCGCCAGCAGGTGGGGAAGGGACACCGGGGAGCTGTTTTTT CASRWGRDTGELFF
TRBJ1-2 . TRBV7-8 . TGTGCCAGCAGCCCCCGGTGGGAGGCCTTAGCCTATGGCTACACCTTC CASSPRWEALAYGYTF
TRBJ2-3 once TRBV7-9 . TGTGCCAGCAGCAACAGGGCCCAGTCGGCGACAGATACGCAGTATTTT CASSNRAQSATDTQYF
TRBJ1-3 . TRBV2 TRBD1 TGTGCCAGCACTCTGACAGGGACTGGAAACACCATATATTTT CASTLTGTGNTIYF
TRBJ1-3 once TRBV6-6 . TGTGCCAGCAGTTACGTCAGTGGTGGAAACACCATATATTTT CASSYVSGGNTIYF
TRBJ2-5 . TRBV15 . TGTGCCACCAGCAGAGGCAGGGGAAAAGAGACCCAGTACTTC CATSRGRGKETQYF
TRBJ1-1 once TRBV3-1/TRBV3-2 . TGTGCCAGCAGCCAAGAGTGGACTGAAGCTTTCTTT CASSQEWTEAFF
TRBJ2-3 . TRBV7-3 . TGTGCCAGCAGCTTGGGGACAACCGTTCGGGATACGCAGTATTTT CASSLGTTVRDTQYF
TRBJ1-5 . TRBV27 . TGTGCCGACTCGCAGGGACTCAATCAGCCCCAGCATTTT CADSQGLNQPQHF
TRBJ1-2 . TRBV2 . TGTGCCAGCAAGTCGGTCGGACTTAACTATGGCTACACCTTC CASKSVGLNYGYTF
TRBJ1-3 . TRBV19 TRBD1 TGTGCCAGTTCCCCCGGGACAGGGAGTGGAAACACCATATATTTT CASSPGTGSGNTIYF
TRBJ1-4 . TRBV5-1 . TGCGCCAGCAGCTTGTTAGGGAACCGGGCTAATGAAAAACTGTTTTTT CASSLLGNRANEKLFF
TRBJ1-6 . TRBV6-6 . TGTGCCAGCAGTACCCGGGGATCACCCCTCCACTTT CASSTRGSPLHF
TRBJ1-2 once TRBV7-9 TRBD1 TGTGCCAGCAGCTCCCCGTGGGCAGGGGGCTATGGCTACACCTTC CASSSPWAGGYGYTF
TRBJ1-1 . TRBV10-3 . TGTGCCATCAGGGCAGGGATTTCGTTCGGCACTGAAGCTTTCTTT CAIRAGISFGTEAFF
TRBJ2-7 . TRBV28 . TGTGCCAGCACTCTGACAGGTCCCGAGCAGTACTTC CASTLTGPEQYF
TRBJ1-2 . TRBV9 . TGTGCCAGCAGCGTAGCTCGGGGGAACTATGGCTACACCTTC CASSVARGNYGYTF
TRBJ1-2 . TRBV5-1 . TGCGCCAGCAGTTTTTTCAGGGGCGAGCGGGACTATGGCTACACCTTC CASSFFRGERDYGYTF
TRBJ2-2 . TRBV3-1/TRBV3-2 TRBD2 TGTGCCAGCAGCCTCCGGACTAGCGGGGTCAACACCGGGGAGCTGTTTTTT CASSLRTSGVNTGELFF
TRBJ2-3 . TRBV6-5 TRBD2 TGTGCCAGCAGTTACAGCGGGGTCCGGACAGATACGCAGTATTTT CASSYSGVRTDTQYF
TRBJ2-7 . TRBV5-6 . TGTGCCAGCAGCTTGGGACACTTCTACGAGCAGTACTTC CASSLGHFYEQYF
TRBJ2-1 . TRBV15 TRBD2 TGTGCCACCAGCAGAGCGGGGGGGAACAATGAGCAGTTCTTC CATSRAGGNNEQFF
TRBJ2-3 . TRBV24-1 . TGTGCCACCAGTGACTCAAGGGGCACAGATACGCAGTATTTT CATSDSRGTDTQYF
TRBJ1-3 once TRBV5-1 . TGCGCCAGCAGCGGCATTCTCGGATTTAAGAACACCATATATTTT CASSGILGFKNTIYF
TRBJ2-2 . TRBV29-1 . TGCAGCGTTGAAGATCAGTGGAGGAACACCGGGGAGCTGTTTTTT CSVEDQWRNTGELFF